Only a few counts were recorded for the clone carrying this TCR beta chain. Using RNA transcripts as the source, TCR beta CDR3 regions were amplified. The TCR CDR3 first-round RT-PCR relied on the HTBI primer set. A single record per CDR3 protein comes from TCRdb applying MiXCR to the multiplex PCR reads. The table has approximately 720,000 distinct CDR3 sequences, 15% to 20% seen once. This specimen comes from a study of T cells in Graves' hyperthyroidism and ophthalmopathy. Looking at the study overall: Peripheral blood was drawn at first diagnosis, prior to all treatment.

Newly diagnosed patients aged 18 to 65 had hyperthyroidism of under 2 months' duration. Clinical symptoms, serum thyroxine, TRAb, thyroid ultrasound and orbital computed tomography established diagnosis. The source is a woman aged 45-65 years with Graves' hyperthyroidism that later progressed to Graves' ophthalmopathy. Sequencing was performed on blood.

The CDR3 protein is CASSSRETGVGYTF. CDR3 in DNA: TGTGCCAGCAGCTCCCGGGAGACAGGGGTTGGCTACACCTTC. This sequence joins TRBV6-1 and TRBJ1-2, with TRBD1 matching 8 bases. V trimming: 6 bases; J trimming: 7 bases; junction bases outside the gene matches: 10. CDR3 length: 14 residues. Per the germline V gene, CDR1 is MNHNS and CDR2 is SASEGT.